The present TCR beta chain was sequenced within a study of T cells in narcolepsy. Whole-study context: Enrolled donors included narcolepsy type 1 or type 2 patients and healthy controls.

This CDR3 spans 16 amino acids. V was shortened by 2 bases and J by 4 bases, with 17 bases between the two germline ends. CDR1 WSHSY and CDR2 SAAADI come from the germline V gene. Generated by immunoSEQ multiplex PCR, the TCRdb table keeps only in-frame clones and is missing some. The sample yields some 30,000 clones, 80% to 90% seen once. The sample comprised memory (CD45RA-) CD4+ T cells from blood. V gene TRBV10-2 combines with J gene TRBJ1-1; tentative D call: TRBD1 (6 bases). The sequence came from a human donor in good health. CDR3 amino acids: CASSEPRGRSGTEAFF. Here the CDR3 DNA reads TGCGCCAGCAGTGAGCCCAGGGGCCGCTCGGGCACTGAAGCTTTCTTT.